This TCR beta chain was observed in a study of cytomegalovirus exposure and HLA in healthy donors. Study findings and constraints: Overall, roughly 160 TCR beta chains were annotated as cytomegalovirus-associated. The finding came from a later analysis; first-cohort TCR clusters tended to co-occur in the approximately 120 validation repertoires.

Sequenced by immunoSEQ multiplex PCR; TCRdb stores in-frame clones only, minus some. This table holds 100,000 to 150,000 clones, nearly 90% found once. With 5 bases removed from V and 4 bases from J, the gap between germline ends came to 14 bases. CDR1 and CDR2 from the germline V gene are MDHEN and SYDVKM. The CDR3 is 15 residues long. Comments on this clone: What it binds is not known.

The V gene is TRBV28, the J gene TRBJ2-2; maybe TRBD2 (5 bases). The source of this sequence is a woman aged 18 to 35 in good health and CMV-seronegative. The source material was PBMCs. The CDR3 sequence is CASSGTGMGTGELFF. Written as DNA, the CDR3 is TGTGCCAGCAGTGGAACGGGGATGGGCACCGGGGAGCTGTTTTTT.